A single sample gave rise to the 14 T cell receptor beta chains below, sequenced in a study of monozygotic twins with inflammatory bowel disease. No DNA is given; TCRdb re-called the 5' RACE reads and lists each CDR3 protein once. This listing includes a few hundred thousand distinct CDR3 sequences. Material: blood. These receptors all come from a human donor with ulcerative colitis or Crohn's disease, or a healthy co-twin of an affected twin (not recorded which).

V gene TRBV19 combines with J gene TRBJ1-2; the TRBD1 assignment by TCRdb is unverifiable without DNA. From germline, CDR1 is LNHDA and CDR2 SQIVND (reference sequence). The length of the CDR3 is 15 residues. CDR3 sequence reads: CASSAEQGADYGYTF.

The J gene is TRBJ2-3, the V gene TRBV10-3; TCRdb designates TRBD2, a call that cannot be tested without DNA. The CDR3 has 14 amino acids. The germline gives CDR1 ENHRY, CDR2 SYGVKD. CDR3 residues: CAIGSGSSTDTQYF.

The J gene is TRBJ1-3, the V gene TRBV4-1; TCRdb gives TRBD1 as the D gene, but with no DNA this cannot be confirmed. Germline V gene lookup returns CDR1 MGHRA and CDR2 YSYEKL. The CDR3 has 16 amino acids. The CDR3 sequence: CASSQDFDRAGNTIYF.

The CDR3 loop is CASSPGGSGGAETQYF. This chain links TRBV7-9 with TRBJ2-5; TCRdb's assignment of TRBD2 cannot be checked, as there is no DNA. The CDR3 spans 16 residues. CDR1 and CDR2 (germline): SEHNR, FQNEAQ (reference sequence).

V is TRBV4-1 and J is TRBJ1-4. CDR1 is MGHRA, CDR2 YSYEKL, per germline. CDR3 size: 16 residues. The CDR3 sequence is CASSQRETPRDEKLFF.

The gene calls are TRBV7-2 and TRBJ2-2; TCRdb proposes TRBD1, but this gene call is untestable without DNA. Germline lookup yields CDR1 SGHTA and CDR2 FQGNSA. The CDR3 has 15 amino acids. CDR3 residues: CASSLDARNTGELFF.

The gene calls are TRBV10-3 and TRBJ2-2; as DNA is missing, the TRBD2 call by TCRdb cannot be tested. Germline values: CDR1 ENHRY, CDR2 SYGVKD. This CDR3 region has 14 residues. The CDR3 spells CDIPGRPNTGELFF.

J is TRBJ2-5 and V is TRBV28; the D gene TCRdb calls, TRBD2, cannot be checked with no DNA. The CDR3 runs 17 residues. CDR1 MDHEN and CDR2 SYDVKM come from the germline V gene. CDR3 sequence: CASSSPKVSGGRETQYF.

The CDR3 reads CASSLTGSGTEAFF. The V and J genes are TRBV3-1 and TRBJ1-1; TCRdb outputs TRBD1, but without DNA this stays unchecked. Germline V gene lookup returns CDR1 LGHDT and CDR2 YNNKEL (reference sequence). This CDR3 region has 14 residues. The variable domain in full, completed from reference TRBV3-1 and TRBJ1-1, reads DTAVSQTPKYLVTQMGNDKSIKCEQNLGHDTMYWYKQDSKKFLKIMFSYNNKELIINETVPNRFSPKSPDKAHLNLHINSLELGDSAVYFCASSLTGSGTEAFFGQGTRLTVV.

The chain employs TRBV5-5 and TRBJ2-2; absent DNA, TCRdb's TRBD1 call cannot be checked. The CDR3 loop spans 16 amino acids. Germline CDR1 and CDR2: SGHKS and YYEKEE (reference sequence). CDR3 protein: CASGPYLTGSTGELFF.

The V call is TRBV29-1, the J call TRBJ2-5; TCRdb gives TRBD1 as the D gene, but with no DNA this cannot be confirmed. Germline lookup yields CDR1 SQVTM and CDR2 ANQGSEA. The CDR3 extends over 19 amino acids. The CDR3 region is CSVEGPGVSRSTPGKTQYF.

CDR3 amino acids: CASRRTGSFWETQYF. The chain couples TRBV14 to TRBJ2-5; TCRdb outputs TRBD1, but without DNA this stays unchecked. The CDR3 length is 15 residues. Germline V gene data show CDR1 as SGHDN and CDR2 as FVKESK.

This chain joins TRBV14 and TRBJ1-2. The CDR3 has 13 amino acids. CDR1 is SGHDN, CDR2 FVKESK, per germline. The CDR3 here is CASSQHRGNGYTF.

The chain carries TRBV7-9 and TRBJ2-1. Germline loops: CDR1 SEHNR, CDR2 FQNEAQ (reference sequence). The CDR3 consists of 17 residues. The CDR3 loop is CASSPMLDFSLYNEQFF.